This is a list of T cell receptor beta chains from one sample in a study of lymphopenia after photon versus proton radiotherapy. Clones were sequenced by immunoSEQ multiplex PCR, and TCRdb holds only the in-frame ones, with some missing. The table records 43,000 or so clones, 85% of them present only once. The sample here was peripheral blood, taken from a patient treated with photon-based radiotherapy. The origin of the receptors is a man aged 40-49 years with gastric cancer. Both conserved end residues are part of each CDR3. Each record gives: clone size, V gene, J gene, D gene, CDR3 protein, CDR3 DNA. A D gene is named only where the DNA matches it firmly. Clone size, where shown, is once, few, many, or a class for clones that have expanded.

few	TRBV30	TRBJ1-1	NA	CAWSRQNTEAFF	TGTGCCTGGAGTAGACAGAACACTGAAGCTTTCTTT
NA	TRBV5-6	TRBJ1-4	TRBD1	CASSLGTGRGEKLFF	TGTGCCAGCAGCTTGGGGACAGGGAGAGGTGAAAAACTGTTTTTT
once	TRBV9	TRBJ1-6	NA	CASSVGYGQFNSPLHF	TGTGCCAGCAGCGTGGGTTATGGGCAGTTTAATTCACCCCTCCACTTT
NA	TRBV5-4	TRBJ2-5	NA	CASSLSGKRETQYF	TGTGCCAGCAGCTTGTCGGGGAAACGAGAGACCCAGTACTTC
NA	TRBV6-6	TRBJ1-2	NA	CASSSPTNPYGYTF	TGTGCCAGCAGTTCCCCGACTAATCCCTATGGCTACACCTTC
once	TRBV5-1	TRBJ2-7	TRBD1	CASSSPGQGYEQYF	TGCGCCAGCAGCTCGCCGGGACAGGGGTACGAGCAGTACTTC
NA	TRBV12-5	TRBJ2-7	TRBD1	CASGLVLAGGAHEQYF	TGTGCTAGTGGTTTGGTACTTGCAGGGGGCGCGCACGAGCAGTACTTC
NA	TRBV7-6	TRBJ1-1	NA	CASSLETYTEAFF	TGTGCCAGCAGCCTCGAGACGTACACTGAAGCTTTCTTT
NA	TRBV7-3	TRBJ1-5	NA	CASSLTGHPDQPQHF	TGTGCCAGCAGCTTAACGGGACACCCAGATCAGCCCCAGCATTTT
NA	TRBV15	TRBJ2-1	NA	CATSQGGAHNEQFF	TGTGCCACCTCGCAGGGGGGGGCCCACAATGAGCAGTTCTTC